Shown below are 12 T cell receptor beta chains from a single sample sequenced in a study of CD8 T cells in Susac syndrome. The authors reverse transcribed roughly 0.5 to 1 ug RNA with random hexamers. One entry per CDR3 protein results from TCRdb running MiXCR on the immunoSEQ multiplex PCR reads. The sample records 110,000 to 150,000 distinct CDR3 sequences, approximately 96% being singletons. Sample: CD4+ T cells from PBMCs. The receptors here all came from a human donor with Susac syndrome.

CDR3 coding DNA: TGCGCCAGCAGCCCACTGACTAGCGGGAGAACCTACACCGGGGAGCTGTTTTTT. It codes for CASSPLTSGRTYTGELFF. This chain links TRBV4-1 with TRBJ2-2; TRBD2 aligns across 12 bases. The length of the CDR3 is 18 residues. Germline trimming cut 4 bases from V and 3 bases from J; bases unmatched to any gene: 9. Germline assignment: CDR1 MGHRA and CDR2 YSYEKL.

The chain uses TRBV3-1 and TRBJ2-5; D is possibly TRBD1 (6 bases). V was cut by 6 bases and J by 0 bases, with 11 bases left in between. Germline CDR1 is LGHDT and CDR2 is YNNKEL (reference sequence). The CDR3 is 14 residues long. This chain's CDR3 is CASRLGAYQETQYF. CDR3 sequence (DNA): TGTGCCAGCAGATTGGGGGCTTACCAAGAGACCCAGTACTTC.

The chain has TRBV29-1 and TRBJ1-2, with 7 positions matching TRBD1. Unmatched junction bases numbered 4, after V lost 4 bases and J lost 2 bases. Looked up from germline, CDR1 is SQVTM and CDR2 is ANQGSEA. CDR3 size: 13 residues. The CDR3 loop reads CSVGQGINYGYTF. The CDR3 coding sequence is TGCAGCGTTGGACAGGGAATCAACTATGGCTACACCTTC.

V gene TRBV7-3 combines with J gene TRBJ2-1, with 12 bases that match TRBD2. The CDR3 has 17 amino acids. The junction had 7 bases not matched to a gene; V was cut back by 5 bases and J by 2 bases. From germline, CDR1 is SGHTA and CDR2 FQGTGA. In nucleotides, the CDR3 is TGTGCCAGCAGCCTCCGACTAGCGGGGGTTACCTACAATGAGCAGTTCTTC. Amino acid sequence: CASSLRLAGVTYNEQFF.

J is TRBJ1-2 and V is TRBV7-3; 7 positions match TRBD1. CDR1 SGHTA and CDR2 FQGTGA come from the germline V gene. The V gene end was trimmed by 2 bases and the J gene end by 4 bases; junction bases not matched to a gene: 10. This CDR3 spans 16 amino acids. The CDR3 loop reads CASSLLPGGETYGYTF. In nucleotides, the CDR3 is TGTGCCAGCAGCTTACTTCCAGGGGGGGAGACCTATGGCTACACCTTC.

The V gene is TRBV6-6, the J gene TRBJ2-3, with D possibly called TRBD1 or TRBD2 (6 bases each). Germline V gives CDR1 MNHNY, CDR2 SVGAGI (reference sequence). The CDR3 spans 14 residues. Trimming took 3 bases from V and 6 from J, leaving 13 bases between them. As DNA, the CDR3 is TGTGCCAGCAGTTATCGGGGGCCCCCCGATACGCAGTATTTT. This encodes CASSYRGPPDTQYF.

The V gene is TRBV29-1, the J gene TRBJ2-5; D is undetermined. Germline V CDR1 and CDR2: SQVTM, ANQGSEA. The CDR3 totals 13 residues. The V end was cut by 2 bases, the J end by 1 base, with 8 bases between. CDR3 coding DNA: TGCAGCGTTGAAAGTAGCAGCCAAGAGACCCAGTACTTC. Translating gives CSVESSSQETQYF.

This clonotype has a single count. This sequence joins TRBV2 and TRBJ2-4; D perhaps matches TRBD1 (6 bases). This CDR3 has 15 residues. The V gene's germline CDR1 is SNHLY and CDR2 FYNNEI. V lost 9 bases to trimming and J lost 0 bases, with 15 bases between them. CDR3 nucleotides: TGTGCCAGTACTACAGGGTCCCTAGCCAAAAACATTCAGTACTTC. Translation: CASTTGSLAKNIQYF.

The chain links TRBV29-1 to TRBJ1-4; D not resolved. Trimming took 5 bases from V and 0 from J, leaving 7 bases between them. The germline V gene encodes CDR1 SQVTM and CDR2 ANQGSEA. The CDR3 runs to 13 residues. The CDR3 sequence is CSVSGTTNEKLFF. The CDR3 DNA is TGCAGCGTTTCGGGGACAACTAATGAAAAACTGTTTTTT.

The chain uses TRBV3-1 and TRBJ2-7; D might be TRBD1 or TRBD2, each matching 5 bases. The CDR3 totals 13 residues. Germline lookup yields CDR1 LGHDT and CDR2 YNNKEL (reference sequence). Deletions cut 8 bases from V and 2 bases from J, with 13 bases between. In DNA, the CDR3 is TGTGCCAGCGGGGGTGGTCCGACCTACGAGCAGTACTTC. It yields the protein CASGGGPTYEQYF.

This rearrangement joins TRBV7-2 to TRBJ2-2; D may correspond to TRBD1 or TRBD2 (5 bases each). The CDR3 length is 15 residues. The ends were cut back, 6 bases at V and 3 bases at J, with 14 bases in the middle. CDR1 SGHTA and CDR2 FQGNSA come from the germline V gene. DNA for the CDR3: TGTGCCAGCAGGAGAACGTGGGGGTACACCGGGGAGCTGTTTTTT. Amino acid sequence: CASRRTWGYTGELFF.

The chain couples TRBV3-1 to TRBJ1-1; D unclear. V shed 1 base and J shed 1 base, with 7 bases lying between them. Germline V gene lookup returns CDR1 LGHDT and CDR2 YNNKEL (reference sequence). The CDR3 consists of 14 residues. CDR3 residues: CASSQVSANTEAFF. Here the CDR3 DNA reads TGTGCCAGCAGCCAAGTCAGCGCGAACACTGAAGCTTTCTTT.